The rows below give T cell receptor beta chains drawn from one sample of a study of control samples from healthy donors and cancer patients. Produced via immunoSEQ multiplex PCR; TCRdb's table is partial and in-frame only. The profile shows about 150,000 clones, 91% of them singletons. The sample consisted of blood. The origin of the receptors is a woman between 40 and 55 years old in good health. Both conserved end residues are part of each CDR3. D genes are given only for firm matches. Not all rows give a size; the values are once, few, many and, for expanded clones, a class.

TRBV7-3	TRBJ1-1	15	NA	NA	TGTGCCAGCAGCTTAAACGGGTTAGGGAACACTGAAGCTTTCTTT	CASSLNGLGNTEAFF
TRBV9	TRBJ2-1	15	NA	NA	TGTGCCAGCAGCGTAGAGACAGGCTCCTACAATGAGCAGTTCTTC	CASSVETGSYNEQFF
TRBV5-1	TRBJ1-6	14	NA	NA	TGCGCCAGCAGCATCACAGTTGATAATTCACCCCTCCACTTT	CASSITVDNSPLHF
TRBV19	TRBJ1-4	14	NA	NA	TGTGCCAGTAGTATACAGGGAGGCAATGAAAAACTGTTTTTT	CASSIQGGNEKLFF
TRBV5-1	TRBJ2-3	16	TRBD2	NA	TGCGCCAGCAGCTTCTCGGCGGGGGGCAGCACAGATACGCAGTATTTT	CASSFSAGGSTDTQYF
TRBV6-2/TRBV6-3	TRBJ2-5	14	NA	NA	TGTGCCACCAGTTGGACAGCGTACCAAGAGACCCAGTACTTC	CATSWTAYQETQYF
TRBV6-4	TRBJ2-2	14	TRBD2	NA	TGTGCCAGCAGTGACGGACTAGACACCGGGGAGCTGTTTTTT	CASSDGLDTGELFF
TRBV5-8	TRBJ2-1	15	NA	NA	TGTGCCAGCAGCTTTGAGGGGGGGCCTTGGGATGAGCAGTTCTTC	CASSFEGGPWDEQFF
TRBV7-8	TRBJ2-2	16	NA	once	TGTGCCAGCAGCACCTACAGGGACTTGGACACCGGGGAGCTGTTTTTT	CASSTYRDLDTGELFF
TRBV27	TRBJ1-5	12	NA	NA	TGTGCCAGCAGTTTTATCAATCAGCCCCAGCATTTT	CASSFINQPQHF
TRBV4-1	TRBJ1-2	15	TRBD1	NA	TGCGCCAGCAGCCAAGACGAGACAGGGTACTATGGCTACACCTTC	CASSQDETGYYGYTF
TRBV11-2	TRBJ2-5	12	NA	NA	TGTGCCAGCAGCTTAAATCGCGAGACCCAGTACTTC	CASSLNRETQYF
TRBV19	TRBJ1-2	14	NA	NA	TGTGCCAGTAGTCCGACGGGCAGCCCTCTCGGCTACACCTTC	CASSPTGSPLGYTF
TRBV7-2	TRBJ1-2	13	NA	NA	TGTGCCAGCAGCTTAGGACAGTACTATGGCTACACCTTC	CASSLGQYYGYTF
TRBV4-1	TRBJ1-3	14	NA	NA	TGCGCCAGCAGCCAACAACCTTCTGGAAACACCATATATTTT	CASSQQPSGNTIYF
TRBV2	TRBJ2-3	13	NA	NA	TGTGCCAGCATAGACAGCCGCACAGATACGCAGTATTTT	CASIDSRTDTQYF
TRBV11-1	TRBJ2-7	13	NA	NA	TGTGCCAGCAGCTTAGGAGGCAACTACGAGCAGTACTTC	CASSLGGNYEQYF
TRBV6-5	TRBJ2-3	14	TRBD2	NA	TGTGCCAGCCGGGTTAGCGGGGGTTTAAATACGCAGTATTTT	CASRVSGGLNTQYF
TRBV19	TRBJ1-6	16	NA	once	TGTGCCAGTAGGCGAGACAGCAACGATTTTAATTCACCCCTCCACTTT	CASRRDSNDFNSPLHF
TRBV3-1/TRBV3-2	TRBJ2-6	15	NA	NA	TGTGCCAGCACCTCGACCCCGCCTGGGGCCAACGTCCTGACTTTC	CASTSTPPGANVLTF
TRBV15	TRBJ2-7	16	TRBD1	NA	TGTGCCACCAGCAGGGGACAGGGCGCTGGGTTTTACGAGCAGTACTTC	CATSRGQGAGFYEQYF
TRBV2	TRBJ2-2	14	TRBD1	NA	TGTGCCAGCGGGGGCAGGGGGCGAACCGGGGAGCTGTTTTTT	CASGGRGRTGELFF